Listed below are T cell receptor beta chains from one sample, sequenced in a study of blood T cell repertoires in COVID-19. The data were produced by immunoSEQ multiplex PCR, yet TCRdb's version contains in-frame clones alone and is incomplete. The sample holds 400,000 to 500,000 clones, more than 80% seen once. Sequencing was performed on peripheral blood. These receptors were collected from a woman between 25 and 40 years old with active or convalescent COVID-19. Both conserved end residues are part of each CDR3. Some rows have no size entry. The others give once, few or many, or a class for an expanded clone.

>TRBV10-2|.|TRBJ1-5
CASARQAGNQPQHF
>TRBV2|once|TRBJ2-2
CASSEVFVAGGELFF
>TRBV19|.|TRBJ2-7
CASSMTVGHPTYEQYF
>TRBV6-1|.|TRBJ2-3
CASSEASGGSDTQYF
>TRBV12-3/TRBV12-4|.|TRBJ2-7
CASSLGGRGEQYF
>TRBV14|.|TRBJ2-7
CASSQGGGFHEQYF
>TRBV11-2|.|TRBJ2-5
CASSLNRETQYF
>TRBV19|.|TRBJ1-1
CASLTGGDTEAFF
>TRBV4-2|.|TRBJ1-4
CASSQEVGGVTNEKLFF
>TRBV7-8|.|TRBJ1-2
CASSKGTGGFYGYTF
>TRBV11-3|once|TRBJ2-3
CASSLDPARAGGSTDTQYF
>TRBV6-1|.|TRBJ1-1
CASSEARLTNTEAFF
>TRBV25-1|.|TRBJ1-2
CASQRTGGLDYGYTF
>TRBV5-1|.|TRBJ1-1
CASSLEGTEAFF
>TRBV23-1|few|TRBJ2-3
CASSRTRSFMGTDTQYF
>TRBV12-5|.|TRBJ2-3
CASGLAGGFTDTQYF
>TRBV3-1/TRBV3-2|once|TRBJ1-1
CASSRGTENTEAFF
>TRBV7-2|.|TRBJ1-2
CASSSRSFGYGYTF
>TRBV27|.|TRBJ1-1
CASQTGGTNTEAFF
>TRBV6-2/TRBV6-3|.|TRBJ2-5
CASSRLAGIQETQYF
>TRBV3-1/TRBV3-2|.|TRBJ1-1
CASSQDPENTEAFF
>TRBV27|.|TRBJ2-2
CASRWDSINTGELFF
>TRBV19|.|TRBJ2-1
CASSIPGSINEQFF
>TRBV7-2|.|TRBJ2-1
CASSTQRPNEQFF
>TRBV18|.|TRBJ1-2
CASSLARQGDYGYTF
>TRBV19|.|TRBJ2-7
CASSPTRSYEQYF
>TRBV19|.|TRBJ1-2
CASSINPFSSYGYTF
>TRBV19|.|TRBJ1-6
CASSGVRGVKNSPLHF
>TRBV3-1/TRBV3-2|.|TRBJ2-3
CASSQGPGTATTSTDTQYF
>TRBV12-3/TRBV12-4|.|TRBJ2-1
CASSPLAGGPRIF
>TRBV25-1|few|TRBJ1-1
CASSEPPKAGRNTEAFF
>TRBV27|.|TRBJ1-2
CASSSLGTTNYGYTF
>TRBV19|.|TRBJ1-1
CASRVQGAKTEAFF
>TRBV5-1|.|TRBJ1-3
CASSRGQGKGNTIYF
>TRBV7-2|.|TRBJ2-6
CASSPTKAGTSWGANVLTF
>TRBV25-1|once|TRBJ1-2
CASSATTGNYGYTF
>TRBV27|.|TRBJ2-1
CASSLGLAGVNEQFF
>TRBV15|.|TRBJ2-1
CATSRDTGTYNEQFF
>TRBV27|.|TRBJ1-2
CASSLSGGAFYGYTF
>TRBV11-3|.|TRBJ2-7
CASSLATGTGLHEQYF
>TRBV24-1|.|TRBJ1-4
CATSDNRGKLFF
>TRBV11-2|.|TRBJ1-6
CASSSPISSYNSPLHF
>TRBV10-3|.|TRBJ2-7
CAISTGGSDEQYF
>TRBV5-1|.|TRBJ1-6
CASSFDPSSYNSPLHF
>TRBV19|.|TRBJ1-2
CASSPTGLNYGYTF
>TRBV10-3|.|TRBJ1-6
CAIRDSFNSPLHF
>TRBV7-9|.|TRBJ2-7
CASSLESGPPYEQYF
>TRBV5-8|.|TRBJ1-1
CASSLSPYTEAFF
>TRBV4-1|.|TRBJ1-1
CASSPPGGLGTEAFF
>TRBV11-2|once|TRBJ1-3
CASSLELSGNTIYF
>TRBV4-1|.|TRBJ1-3
CASSQEGALSSGNTIYF
>TRBV7-9|once|TRBJ2-7
CASSSRDSPYEQYF
>TRBV21-1|.|TRBJ1-4
CASSKGWADETATNEKLFF
>TRBV19|.|TRBJ1-1
CASSGYGTGETNTEAFF